This entry describes one T cell receptor beta chain. The target of this receptor is not known. No quality values exist for individual bases; no much larger clone is one base distant. The CDR3 regions of human TCRbeta chains were analyzed by immunosequencing. Processing in the source paper ran as follows. TCRs in the repertoires were matched against a reference library of SARS-CoV-2-specific TCRs that had been generated with the MIRA antigen-specificity platform. Breadth meant the fraction of unique TCRs that were SARS-CoV-2-associated, whereas depth meant the fraction of total T cells that were SARS-CoV-2-associated. Using the MIRA data, each spike-specific TCR was mapped to the spike region that the TCR reacts to and placed in a CD4 or CD8 class. Log10-transformed breadth and depth values were compared by one-way ANOVA with Sidak's multiple comparisons tests. TCRdb limited this immuneACCESS table to in-frame rearrangements with V and J called. A share of clones is missing; checked studies link under half to unresolved V genes, and the rest is unexplained. The V and J calls and clone size were taken over from that table, and D and trimming were inferred from the DNA. For this sample the table gives 150,000 to 170,000 clones, of which less than 90% were detected only once. The top ten clonotypes cover 3% to 3.5% of the sample.

This entry is derived from a study of T cell responses to AZD1222 COVID-19 vaccine (dated by TCRdb to the early 2020s). Study-wide context: AZD1222 recipients whose second dose came at about 4 weeks and those whose second dose came at about 12 weeks were combined into one group, since spike-specific TCR depth and breadth did not differ between the two schedules. TCR sequencing was performed for about 250 trial participants, of whom around 200 were given two doses of AZD1222 and approximately 25 were given two doses of MenACWY control vaccine. Trial participants were enrolled by age into subgroups of 18-55, 56-69 and 70-plus years, and approximately 150, 30 and 60 TCR-sequenced participants, respectively, were included in these subgroups. What the authors observed across the whole study: Because no day 14 peak-response samples were available, the repertoires could be characterized only after the peak T cell response. Only five to seven AZD1222 recipients were SARS-CoV-2 seropositive at baseline, limiting conclusions about previously exposed vaccinees. After two AZD1222 doses, spike-specific TCR breadth and depth were significantly higher than at day 0 and than in MenACWY recipients. CD4 TCRs associated with the vaccine covered the entire spike protein, and the dominant responses were in regions 160-218 and 743-854. Participants were mostly white British, with more females than males. The authors suggested clonal diversity may have been underestimated. Reportedly, close to half of the unique spike-specific TCRs recognized epitopes lying outside the regions that are mutated in the B.1.351 and B.1.1.7 variants. The 56-69-year group was small, and its depth increase did not reach significance, likely because of low power.

Sample time point, as interpreted from the label and publication: baseline before first vaccination. The vaccinee samples were drawn from two UK trials, COV001 and COV002, one of which was a single-blind randomized controlled phase 2/3 trial testing AZD1222 (ChAdOx1 nCoV-19) in healthy adults. For TCRbeta chain sequencing, PBMC samples were collected from trial participants at day 0 and at day 28 after the second dose. Based on the germline V gene, the CDR1 and CDR2 sequences are SGHVT and SQSDAQ. Trimming takes 2 bases from V and 2 bases from J, and the germline ends sit 6 bases apart. From its cysteine to its phenylalanine, the CDR3 spans 14 amino acids. Only the CDR3 DNA is retained, 42 bases long and in frame from the first base.

The receptor comes from an adult in good health. Source: peripheral blood, taken on day 0 of AZD1222 vaccination. Here the chain combines TRBV7-4 and TRBJ1-4, with the D gene uncertain. The nucleotides are TGTGCCAGCAGCTTAAGTGGCACTAATGAAAAACTGTTTTTT. Its translation reads: CASSLSGTNEKLFF.